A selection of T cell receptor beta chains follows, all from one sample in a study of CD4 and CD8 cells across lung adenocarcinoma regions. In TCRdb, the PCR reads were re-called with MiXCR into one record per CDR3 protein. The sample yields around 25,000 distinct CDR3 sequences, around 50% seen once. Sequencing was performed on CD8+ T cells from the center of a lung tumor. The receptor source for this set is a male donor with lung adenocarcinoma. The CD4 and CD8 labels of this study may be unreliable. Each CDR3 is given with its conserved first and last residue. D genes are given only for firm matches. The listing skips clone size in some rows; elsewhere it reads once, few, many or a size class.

cdr3_aa: CASSIGGLGEQYF; cdr3_nt: TGTGCCAGCAGTATAGGGGGTTTGGGGGAGCAGTACTTC; clone_size: many; j_call: TRBJ2-7; v_call: TRBV27; d_call: -
cdr3_aa: CASRSGGSGNNEQFF; cdr3_nt: TGTGCCAGCCGGTCCGGGGGTTCAGGGAACAATGAGCAGTTCTTC; clone_size: -; j_call: TRBJ2-1; v_call: TRBV11-3; d_call: -
cdr3_aa: CASREAGAGDQDTQYF; cdr3_nt: TGTGCCAGCAGGGAAGCCGGGGCCGGTGATCAGGATACCCAGTATTTC; clone_size: once; j_call: TRBJ2-3; v_call: TRBV6-1; d_call: -
cdr3_aa: CASSETSGWETQYF; cdr3_nt: TGTGCCAGCAGCGAGACTAGCGGATGGGAGACCCAGTACTTC; clone_size: many; j_call: TRBJ2-5; v_call: TRBV7-6; d_call: TRBD2
cdr3_aa: CASTNGRGEKNIQYF; cdr3_nt: TGTGCCAGCACTAACGGGCGGGGCGAGAAAAACATTCAGTACTTC; clone_size: -; j_call: TRBJ2-4; v_call: TRBV6-1; d_call: -
cdr3_aa: CASSGTGAGYTF; cdr3_nt: TGTGCCAGCAGTGGGACAGGGGCCGGCTACACCTTC; clone_size: few; j_call: TRBJ1-2; v_call: TRBV6-4; d_call: TRBD1
cdr3_aa: CASSPTGGTGGGGGLNEKLFF; cdr3_nt: TGCGCCAGCAGCCCCACAGGGGGGACAGGGGGCGGAGGGGGTCTCAATGAAAAACTGTTTTTT; clone_size: many; j_call: TRBJ1-4; v_call: TRBV4-1; d_call: TRBD1
cdr3_aa: CASSSTGLAGGRRTDTQYF; cdr3_nt: TGTGCCAGCAGTTCCACCGGACTAGCGGGGGGGCGACGCACAGATACGCAGTATTTT; clone_size: -; j_call: TRBJ2-3; v_call: TRBV6-5; d_call: TRBD2
cdr3_aa: CAWSVPQSSYEQYF; cdr3_nt: TGTGCCTGGAGTGTACCCCAGAGCTCCTACGAGCAGTACTTC; clone_size: few; j_call: TRBJ2-7; v_call: TRBV30; d_call: -
cdr3_aa: CASSSGQAGTQYF; cdr3_nt: TGTGCCAGCAGCTCAGGACAGGCTGGGACCCAGTACTTC; clone_size: few; j_call: TRBJ2-5; v_call: TRBV7-8; d_call: TRBD1
cdr3_aa: CASSYRTSGRANEQFF; cdr3_nt: TGTGCCAGCAGCTATAGAACTAGCGGGAGGGCCAATGAGCAGTTCTTC; clone_size: many; j_call: TRBJ2-1; v_call: TRBV6-5; d_call: TRBD2
cdr3_aa: CASSFPGNSPLHF; cdr3_nt: TGTGCCAGCAGCTTCCCCGGGAATTCACCCCTCCACTTT; clone_size: once; j_call: TRBJ1-6; v_call: TRBV7-2; d_call: -
cdr3_aa: CASSQASGSTDTQYF; cdr3_nt: TGCGCCAGCAGCCAAGCGTCAGGGAGCACAGATACGCAGTATTTT; clone_size: -; j_call: TRBJ2-3; v_call: TRBV4-1; d_call: -
cdr3_aa: CSAVHGLGTGELFF; cdr3_nt: TGCAGCGCCGTACATGGCCTGGGCACCGGGGAGCTGTTTTTT; clone_size: once; j_call: TRBJ2-2; v_call: TRBV29-1; d_call: -
cdr3_aa: CASSLSGLGAKNTQYF; cdr3_nt: TGTGCCAGCAGTTTATCGGGGCTGGGAGCCAAAAACACGCAGTACTTC; clone_size: -; j_call: TRBJ2-4; v_call: TRBV27; d_call: -
cdr3_aa: CASSQVLRGEQFF; cdr3_nt: TGTGCCAGCAGCCAGGTGCTACGAGGTGAGCAGTTCTTC; clone_size: many; j_call: TRBJ2-1; v_call: TRBV14; d_call: -
cdr3_aa: CASNLSGRTDTQYF; cdr3_nt: TGTGCCAGCAACCTTAGCGGGAGGACAGATACGCAGTATTTT; clone_size: few; j_call: TRBJ2-3; v_call: TRBV12-3/TRBV12-4; d_call: TRBD2
cdr3_aa: CASSLGYRGGNEQFF; cdr3_nt: TGTGCCAGCAGCTTAGGGTACAGGGGTGGCAATGAGCAGTTCTTC; clone_size: -; j_call: TRBJ2-1; v_call: TRBV7-8; d_call: TRBD1
cdr3_aa: CASSYSLRSYGYTF; cdr3_nt: TGTGCCAGCAGTTACAGTCTCCGGTCCTATGGCTACACCTTC; clone_size: many; j_call: TRBJ1-2; v_call: TRBV6-5; d_call: -
cdr3_aa: CASSRSTDLSREQYF; cdr3_nt: TGTGCCAGCAGCCGATCCACCGACCTCTCTCGGGAGCAGTACTTC; clone_size: -; j_call: TRBJ2-7; v_call: TRBV4-2; d_call: -
cdr3_aa: CAGRGGRGRETQYF; cdr3_nt: TGTGCGGGGCGTGGGGGCCGGGGCCGAGAGACCCAGTACTTT; clone_size: -; j_call: TRBJ2-5; v_call: TRBV12-3/TRBV12-4; d_call: -
cdr3_aa: CASSLALGLGAKNIQYF; cdr3_nt: TGTGCCAGCAGTCTCGCTTTGGGGCTAGGAGCCAAAAACATTCAGTACTTC; clone_size: -; j_call: TRBJ2-4; v_call: TRBV27; d_call: -
cdr3_aa: CASSLYGTTGSYVQNF; cdr3_nt: TGTGCCAGCAGTTTATATGGGACAACTGGCTCCTACGTCCAGAACTTC; clone_size: -; j_call: TRBJ2-6; v_call: TRBV27; d_call: -
cdr3_aa: CASSLESSNQGEQFF; cdr3_nt: TGTGCCAGCAGCTTAGAAAGTAGTAATCAGGGTGAGCAGTTCTTC; clone_size: many; j_call: TRBJ2-1; v_call: TRBV11-2; d_call: -
cdr3_aa: CASSRGQGRETQYF; cdr3_nt: TGTGCCAGCAGCCGAGGACAGGGGAGGGAGACCCAGTACTTC; clone_size: -; j_call: TRBJ2-5; v_call: TRBV7-2; d_call: TRBD1
cdr3_aa: CACAGVGGGHQDTQYF; cdr3_nt: TGTGCCTGCGCGGGGGTCGGGGGAGGGCACCAAGATACGCAGTACTTT; clone_size: -; j_call: TRBJ2-5; v_call: TRBV6-1; d_call: TRBD2
cdr3_aa: CASSLPLDRGPMNTEAFF; cdr3_nt: TGTGCCAGCAGCTTACCCCTGGACAGGGGACCAATGAACACTGAAGCTTTCTTT; clone_size: -; j_call: TRBJ1-1; v_call: TRBV11-3; d_call: TRBD1
cdr3_aa: CASSPSLSKGRQDTQYF; cdr3_nt: TGTGCCAGCAGCCCCTCCCTTTCTAAGGGGCGCCAAGATACGCAGTATTTT; clone_size: few; j_call: TRBJ2-3; v_call: TRBV7-3; d_call: -
cdr3_aa: CASSRTGGGDTQYF; cdr3_nt: TGCGCCAGCAGCCGGACAGGGGGAGGAGATACGCAGTATTTT; clone_size: many; j_call: TRBJ2-3; v_call: TRBV4-1; d_call: TRBD1
cdr3_aa: CASIRKTGMNTEAFF; cdr3_nt: TGTGCCAGCATCCGAAAGACAGGGATGAACACTGAAGCTTTCTTT; clone_size: -; j_call: TRBJ1-1; v_call: TRBV6-1; d_call: TRBD1
cdr3_aa: CASSQVRGEQFF; cdr3_nt: TGCGCCAGCAGCCAAGTACGGGGTGAGCAGTTCTTC; clone_size: -; j_call: TRBJ2-1; v_call: TRBV4-1; d_call: -
cdr3_aa: CASRPQGGYEQYF; cdr3_nt: TGTGCCAGCAGGCCCCAGGGCGGCTACGAGCAGTACTTC; clone_size: many; j_call: TRBJ2-7; v_call: TRBV28; d_call: -
cdr3_aa: CATQVGNTEAFF; cdr3_nt: TGTGCCACTCAGGTCGGGAACACTGAAGCTTTCTTT; clone_size: many; j_call: TRBJ1-1; v_call: TRBV10-3; d_call: -
cdr3_aa: CASSQERGVGYTF; cdr3_nt: TGCGCCAGCAGCCAAGAGAGGGGGGTTGGCTACACCTTC; clone_size: few; j_call: TRBJ1-2; v_call: TRBV4-1; d_call: -
cdr3_aa: CASSQDNFMGESYNEQFF; cdr3_nt: TGCGCCAGCAGCCAAGATAATTTTATGGGGGAGTCCTACAATGAGCAGTTCTTC; clone_size: -; j_call: TRBJ2-1; v_call: TRBV4-1; d_call: -
cdr3_aa: CASSFTGTVEQYF; cdr3_nt: TGTGCCAGCAGCTTTACCGGGACAGTCGAGCAGTACTTC; clone_size: many; j_call: TRBJ2-7; v_call: TRBV7-8; d_call: TRBD1
cdr3_aa: CASSLERGSWETQYF; cdr3_nt: TGTGCTAGCAGCTTAGAAAGGGGGTCTTGGGAGACCCAGTACTTC; clone_size: many; j_call: TRBJ2-5; v_call: TRBV7-7; d_call: -
cdr3_aa: CASSLAGGLAGYNEQFF; cdr3_nt: TGTGCCAGCAGCTTAGCGGGGGGACTAGCGGGATACAATGAGCAGTTCTTC; clone_size: -; j_call: TRBJ2-1; v_call: TRBV7-2; d_call: TRBD2
cdr3_aa: CASRDPETQYF; cdr3_nt: TGTGCCAGCCGTGACCCAGAGACGCAGTACTTC; clone_size: -; j_call: TRBJ2-5; v_call: TRBV25-1; d_call: -
cdr3_aa: CASSPSGSVAKNIQYF; cdr3_nt: TGTGCCAGCAGTCCAAGCGGGAGCGTGGCCAAAAACATTCAGTACTTC; clone_size: medium-sized; j_call: TRBJ2-4; v_call: TRBV6-1; d_call: TRBD2
cdr3_aa: CATELGAKDTQYF; cdr3_nt: TGTGCCACGGAACTGGGAGCCAAAGACACTCAGTACTTC; clone_size: -; j_call: TRBJ2-4; v_call: TRBV10-3; d_call: -
cdr3_aa: CASSPHMGGTGELFF; cdr3_nt: TGTGCCAGCAGCCCCCATATGGGGGGCACCGGGGAGCTGTTTTTT; clone_size: -; j_call: TRBJ2-2; v_call: TRBV6-1; d_call: -
cdr3_aa: CASSPSNGGVGELFF; cdr3_nt: TGTGCCAGCAGCCCCTCGAATGGGGGGGTCGGGGAGCTGTTTTTT; clone_size: -; j_call: TRBJ2-2; v_call: TRBV9; d_call: TRBD2
cdr3_aa: CATSRERGSYEQYF; cdr3_nt: TGTGCCACCAGCAGAGAAAGGGGGTCCTACGAGCAGTACTTC; clone_size: -; j_call: TRBJ2-7; v_call: TRBV15; d_call: -
cdr3_aa: CASSPSGSVTDTQYF; cdr3_nt: TGTGCCAGCTCACCTAGCGGGAGTGTCACAGATACGCAGTATTTT; clone_size: -; j_call: TRBJ2-3; v_call: TRBV6-4; d_call: TRBD2
cdr3_aa: CARGGGAGAKETQYF; cdr3_nt: TGTGCCAGGGGGGGAGGGGCGGGAGCTAAAGAGACGCAGTACTTC; clone_size: -; j_call: TRBJ2-5; v_call: TRBV27; d_call: TRBD2
cdr3_aa: CASRGGGGRGKNIQYF; cdr3_nt: TGTGCCAGCAGGGGGGGAGGGGGTCGTGGCAAAAACATTCAGTACTTC; clone_size: once; j_call: TRBJ2-4; v_call: TRBV27; d_call: -
cdr3_aa: CASSPSTGSHEQYF; cdr3_nt: TGTGCCAGCAGCCCCTCGACAGGTTCCCACGAGCAGTACTTC; clone_size: many; j_call: TRBJ2-7; v_call: TRBV7-2; d_call: -
cdr3_aa: CASPAGQRNTEAFF; cdr3_nt: TGTGCCAGCCCTGCCGGGCAGAGGAACACTGAAGCTTTCTTT; clone_size: many; j_call: TRBJ1-1; v_call: TRBV6-5; d_call: -
cdr3_aa: CASSYNRLVGTDTQYF; cdr3_nt: TGTGCCAGCAGTTATAATAGGCTAGTGGGCACAGATACGCAGTATTTT; clone_size: once; j_call: TRBJ2-3; v_call: TRBV6-5; d_call: -
cdr3_aa: CASSLNGPVDEQFF; cdr3_nt: TGTGCCAGCAGCCTAAACGGCCCTGTGGATGAGCAGTTCTTC; clone_size: -; j_call: TRBJ2-1; v_call: TRBV11-2; d_call: -
cdr3_aa: CASKGTTNTDTQYF; cdr3_nt: TGTGCCAGCAAAGGGACTACGAACACAGATACGCAGTATTTT; clone_size: -; j_call: TRBJ2-3; v_call: TRBV6-1; d_call: TRBD2
cdr3_aa: CASSTITGGEQYF; cdr3_nt: TGTGCCAGCAGCACGATCACAGGGGGTGAGCAGTACTTC; clone_size: -; j_call: TRBJ2-7; v_call: TRBV7-8; d_call: TRBD1
cdr3_aa: CASSVAGTGAKNIQYF; cdr3_nt: TGTGCCAGCAGTGTAGCCGGGACAGGAGCCAAAAACATTCAGTATTTC; clone_size: -; j_call: TRBJ2-4; v_call: TRBV6-1; d_call: TRBD1
cdr3_aa: CSAHSGGGNEQFF; cdr3_nt: TGCAGTGCTCATAGCGGGGGCGGGAATGAGCAGTTCTTC; clone_size: -; j_call: TRBJ2-1; v_call: TRBV20-1; d_call: TRBD2
cdr3_aa: CASSRKQGAHYNEQFF; cdr3_nt: TGTGCCAGCAGCCGAAAACAGGGGGCACACTACAATGAGCAGTTCTTC; clone_size: many; j_call: TRBJ2-1; v_call: TRBV14; d_call: TRBD1
cdr3_aa: CASRGDGGRHPDTQYF; cdr3_nt: TGTGCCAGCAGGGGTGACGGGGGCCGCCACCCAGATACCCAGTATTTC; clone_size: -; j_call: TRBJ2-3; v_call: TRBV6-1; d_call: -